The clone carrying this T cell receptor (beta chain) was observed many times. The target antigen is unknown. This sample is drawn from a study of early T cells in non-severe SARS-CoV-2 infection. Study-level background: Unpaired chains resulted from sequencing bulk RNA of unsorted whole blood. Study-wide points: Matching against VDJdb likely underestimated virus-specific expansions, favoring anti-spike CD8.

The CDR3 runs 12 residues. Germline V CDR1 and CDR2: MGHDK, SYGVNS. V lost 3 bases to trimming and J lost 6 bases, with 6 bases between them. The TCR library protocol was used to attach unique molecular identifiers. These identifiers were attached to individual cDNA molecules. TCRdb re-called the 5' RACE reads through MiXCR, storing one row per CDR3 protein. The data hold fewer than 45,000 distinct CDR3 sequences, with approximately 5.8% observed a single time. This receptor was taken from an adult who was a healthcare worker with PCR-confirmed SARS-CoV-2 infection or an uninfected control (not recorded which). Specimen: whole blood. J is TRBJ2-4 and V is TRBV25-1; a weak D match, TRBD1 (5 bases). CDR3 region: CASSDDRNIQYF. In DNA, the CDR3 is TGTGCCAGCAGTGATGACAGAAACATTCAGTACTTC.